These T cell receptor beta chains were read from a single sample in a study of human versus mouse CDR3 diversity and MHC coevolution. TCRdb's table, derived via immunoSEQ multiplex PCR, lists solely in-frame clones and lacks some. The sample has 86,000 or so clones; 90% to 95% are singletons. The specimen was naive CD4+ T cells from blood. These receptors were obtained from a person aged 30 to 69 in good health. The CDR3 runs from the conserved cysteine through the conserved F or W. A D gene is named only where the DNA matches it firmly. Clone size is not always given. Where it is, it says once, few, many or a class for expanded clones.

size,J,V,D,CDR3,DNA
once,TRBJ2-7,TRBV30,TRBD1,CAWSVGTAYEQYF,TGTGCCTGGAGTGTCGGGACAGCCTACGAGCAGTACTTC
-,TRBJ1-1,TRBV18,TRBD1,CASSPTPIGTGGRNTEAFF,TGTGCCAGCTCACCAACTCCCATCGGGACAGGGGGCAGGAACACTGAAGCTTTCTTT
-,TRBJ2-2,TRBV7-8,-,CASSIRPRGTGELFF,TGTGCCAGCAGCATCCGCCCCAGGGGCACCGGGGAGCTGTTTTTT
-,TRBJ2-7,TRBV20-1,-,CSEEDKEQYF,TGCAGTGAGGAGGATAAAGAGCAGTACTTC
-,TRBJ1-1,TRBV6-5,-,CASSQGIEAFF,TGTGCCAGCAGTCAGGGGATTGAAGCTTTCTTT
-,TRBJ1-1,TRBV28,-,CASSLQRLNTEAFF,TGTGCCAGCAGTTTACAACGGTTGAACACTGAAGCTTTCTTT
-,TRBJ2-5,TRBV9,TRBD2,CASSVGLAGGPETQYF,TGTGCCAGCAGCGTAGGACTAGCGGGGGGGCCAGAGACCCAGTACTTC
-,TRBJ1-1,TRBV18,TRBD1,CASSPGTGNTEAFF,TGTGCCAGCTCACCCGGGACAGGGAACACTGAAGCTTTCTTT
-,TRBJ1-6,TRBV5-1,-,CASSLTGWNSPLHF,TGCGCCAGCAGCTTGACAGGGTGGAATTCACCCCTCCACTTT
-,TRBJ2-1,TRBV7-7,-,CASSAAAEGGEQFF,TGTGCCAGCAGTGCCGCCGCTGAGGGCGGTGAGCAGTTCTTC
-,TRBJ1-1,TRBV20-1,-,CSAPRDTEAFF,TGCAGTGCTCCCCGGGACACTGAAGCTTTCTTT
-,TRBJ2-7,TRBV5-4,TRBD1,CASSLGQGRYEQYF,TGTGCCAGCAGCCTTGGACAGGGCCGGTACGAGCAGTACTTC
-,TRBJ1-5,TRBV2,-,CASSSGVSNQPQHF,TGTGCCAGCAGTTCAGGGGTTAGCAATCAGCCCCAGCATTTT
-,TRBJ2-1,TRBV4-3,-,CASSLGSVSYNEQFF,TGCGCCAGCAGCCTCGGGAGCGTCTCCTACAATGAGCAGTTCTTC
once,TRBJ2-7,TRBV18,-,CASSPLDNPYEQYF,TGTGCCAGCTCACCACTTGACAACCCCTACGAGCAGTACTTC
-,TRBJ1-2,TRBV2,-,CASTQVVNYGYTF,TGTGCCAGCACCCAGGTTGTAAACTATGGCTACACCTTC
-,TRBJ1-4,TRBV9,-,CASSATGGEKLFF,TGTGCCAGCAGCGCCACCGGGGGGGAAAAACTGTTTTTT
-,TRBJ2-2,TRBV11-2,-,CASSFGRNTGELFF,TGTGCCAGCAGCTTCGGGAGAAACACCGGGGAGCTGTTTTTT
-,TRBJ1-1,TRBV6-6,-,CASNRGAPSEAFF,TGTGCCAGCAACCGGGGGGCACCTAGTGAAGCTTTCTTT
-,TRBJ2-3,TRBV20-1,-,CSAPDSATQYF,TGCAGTGCCCCTGACAGTGCTACGCAGTATTTT
-,TRBJ2-7,TRBV28,-,CASSSEILLHF,TGTGCCAGCAGTTCGGAGATCTTGCTGCACTTC
-,TRBJ2-1,TRBV30,TRBD2,CARGGASSYNEQFF,TGTGCCCGGGGGGGCGCGAGCTCCTACAATGAGCAGTTCTTC
once,TRBJ2-7,TRBV7-2,TRBD1,CASSSDRGAYEQYF,TGTGCCAGCAGCTCAGACAGGGGCGCGTACGAGCAGTACTTC
-,TRBJ2-3,TRBV6-6,TRBD2,CASSYSVREEADTQYF,TGTGCCAGCAGTTACTCGGTGCGGGAGGAGGCAGATACGCAGTATTTT
-,TRBJ2-7,TRBV6-1,TRBD1,CASSLEQGSTYEQYF,TGTGCCAGCAGTCTCGAACAGGGGTCCACCTACGAGCAGTACTTC
-,TRBJ2-1,TRBV19,TRBD1,CASSIDRGSYNEQFF,TGTGCCAGTAGTATTGACAGGGGCTCCTACAATGAGCAGTTCTTC
-,TRBJ2-7,TRBV19,TRBD1,CASAPGTGGVYEQYF,TGTGCCAGTGCTCCCGGGACAGGGGGGGTCTACGAGCAGTACTTC
few,TRBJ1-6,TRBV7-8,-,CASSSAGYNSPLHF,TGTGCCAGCAGCTCGGCGGGTTATAATTCACCCCTCCACTTT
-,TRBJ2-7,TRBV7-2,TRBD2,CASSPTAGGGYEQYF,TGTGCCAGCAGCCCCACAGCGGGAGGTGGGTACGAGCAGTACTTC
-,TRBJ2-7,TRBV14,TRBD1,CASSRKRGQGESYEQYF,TGTGCCAGCAGCCGAAAGAGGGGACAGGGGGAGTCCTACGAGCAGTACTTC
-,TRBJ2-2,TRBV6-5,-,CASRRDIDTGELFF,TGTGCCAGCAGAAGGGACATAGACACCGGGGAGCTGTTTTTT
-,TRBJ2-2,TRBV5-5,-,CASSLVPAGELFF,TGTGCCAGCAGCTTGGTCCCCGCCGGGGAGCTGTTTTTT
-,TRBJ1-3,TRBV30,-,CAWSRGAMSSGNTIYF,TGTGCCTGGAGTCGGGGAGCCATGAGCTCTGGAAACACCATATATTTT
-,TRBJ2-5,TRBV6-5,TRBD2,CASSGTSGGRETQYF,TGTGCCAGCAGTGGGACTAGCGGGGGTAGGGAGACCCAGTACTTC
-,TRBJ2-1,TRBV27,TRBD2,CASSKGLASDTEQFF,TGTGCCAGCAGTAAAGGACTAGCGAGCGACACTGAGCAGTTCTTC
-,TRBJ2-2,TRBV19,-,CASSDPSGGYTGELFF,TGTGCCAGTAGTGACCCCTCAGGGGGGTACACCGGGGAGCTGTTTTTT
-,TRBJ2-7,TRBV5-1,-,CASRRTEAYEQYF,TGCGCCAGCAGAAGGACAGAAGCCTACGAGCAGTACTTC
-,TRBJ2-7,TRBV5-1,TRBD1,CASSEDRAREQYF,TGCGCCAGCAGCGAGGACAGGGCGAGAGAGCAGTACTTC
once,TRBJ2-7,TRBV25-1,-,CASRATGISYEQYF,TGTGCCAGCAGAGCCACAGGGATATCCTACGAGCAGTACTTC
-,TRBJ1-4,TRBV18,TRBD1,CASSPRTGIMVANEKLFF,TGTGCCAGCTCACCTCGGACAGGGATTATGGTCGCTAATGAAAAACTGTTTTTT
-,TRBJ2-1,TRBV7-9,-,CASSPRGLSYNEQFF,TGTGCCAGCAGTCCGCGGGGATTAAGCTACAATGAGCAGTTCTTC
-,TRBJ1-1,TRBV9,TRBD1,CASSVADRGREAFF,TGTGCCAGCAGCGTAGCTGACAGGGGCCGTGAAGCTTTCTTT
once,TRBJ1-3,TRBV4-3,-,CASSQDSRALVNTIYF,TGCGCCAGCAGCCAAGATTCCAGGGCACTCGTAAACACCATATATTTT
-,TRBJ2-3,TRBV5-1,TRBD2,CASSPSSGSMGDTQYF,TGCGCCAGCAGCCCATCTAGCGGGAGCATGGGAGATACGCAGTATTTT
-,TRBJ1-6,TRBV30,TRBD1,CAWGQPTGADNSPLHF,TGTGCCTGGGGCCAACCTACAGGGGCCGATAATTCACCCCTCCACTTT
-,TRBJ1-4,TRBV4-3,-,CASSRAGVEGEKLFF,TGCGCCAGCAGCCGAGCAGGGGTAGAGGGTGAAAAACTGTTTTTT
-,TRBJ1-2,TRBV11-2,-,CASRQLEGDYGYTF,TGTGCCAGTCGCCAACTCGAGGGGGACTATGGCTACACCTTC
-,TRBJ2-3,TRBV7-8,TRBD1,CASSLVLQGADTQYF,TGTGCCAGCAGCTTAGTTCTCCAGGGGGCAGATACGCAGTATTTT
once,TRBJ2-7,TRBV6-5,TRBD1,CASGRDRDEQYF,TGTGCCAGCGGCCGAGACAGGGACGAGCAGTACTTC
-,TRBJ1-4,TRBV29-1,TRBD1,CSVEGQGSEKLFF,TGCAGCGTTGAAGGACAGGGGAGTGAAAAACTGTTTTTT
-,TRBJ2-7,TRBV30,-,CAWTLAGPSYEQYF,TGTGCCTGGACCCTGGCGGGTCCATCCTACGAGCAGTACTTC
once,TRBJ2-7,TRBV29-1,TRBD1,CSARTGGAGWQYF,TGCAGCGCCCGGACAGGGGGCGCGGGATGGCAGTACTTC
-,TRBJ2-7,TRBV6-5,-,CASSEWDKYEQYF,TGTGCCAGCAGTGAATGGGACAAATACGAGCAGTACTTC
-,TRBJ2-7,TRBV5-6,TRBD1,CASSLAGTGYEQYF,TGTGCCAGCAGCTTGGCCGGGACAGGCTACGAGCAGTACTTC
-,TRBJ1-1,TRBV7-6,-,CASSRQAGRTEAFF,TGTGCCAGCAGCCGGCAGGCTGGGAGGACTGAAGCTTTCTTT
-,TRBJ2-1,TRBV2,-,CASRSGTGQFF,TGTGCCAGCAGAAGCGGGACAGGGCAGTTCTTC